Listed below are T cell receptor beta chains from one sample, sequenced in a study of blood T cell repertoires in COVID-19. Some clones are missing from TCRdb's copy, which holds only in-frame ones; the method was immunoSEQ multiplex PCR. The sample includes tens of thousands of clones, 75% to 90% of them seen just once. Sample: peripheral blood. All receptors come from a woman aged 60-75 years with acute or convalescent COVID-19. CDR3s include the opening cysteine and the closing phenylalanine or tryptophan. The D gene is left open where the match is weak. Some rows have no size entry. The others give once, few or many, or a class for an expanded clone.

TRBD1 NA TRBJ2-5 TRBV12-3/TRBV12-4 TGTGCCAGCAGTTTGAGGACAGGGGCATTACAGTACTTC CASSLRTGALQYF
NA once TRBJ2-1 TRBV24-1 TGTGCCTCAGTAGGCGGGCCGGGGGACAATGAGCAGTTCTTC CASVGGPGDNEQFF
TRBD1 NA TRBJ1-5 TRBV5-1 TGCGCCAGCAGCCGGACAGGGGGCGTCCAGCCCCAGCATTTT CASSRTGGVQPQHF
NA medium-sized TRBJ1-3 TRBV19 TGTGCCAGTAGTAGTGCGACTGGAAACACCATATATTTT CASSSATGNTIYF
NA NA TRBJ1-5 TRBV6-5 TGTGCCAGCACCCGGTATAGCAATCAGCCCCAGCATTTT CASTRYSNQPQHF
NA NA TRBJ2-5 TRBV12-3/TRBV12-4 TGTGCCAGCAGCCCCACAGGGAGGACCCAGTACTTC CASSPTGRTQYF
TRBD1 NA TRBJ1-2 TRBV9 TGTGCCAGCAGCGTTGGACAGGGGAACTATGGCTACACCTTC CASSVGQGNYGYTF
NA NA TRBJ1-5 TRBV19 TGTGCCAGTACCAGTACCAGGGTATATAGCAATCAGCCCCAGCATTTT CASTSTRVYSNQPQHF
NA NA TRBJ1-1 TRBV7-3 TGTGCCAGCAGCCCCTTGGCGGGCGGCGGTACTGAAGCTTTCTTT CASSPLAGGGTEAFF
NA NA TRBJ1-1 TRBV5-4 TGTGCCAGCAGCTTGGACCTAATGAACACTGAAGCTTTCTTT CASSLDLMNTEAFF
TRBD1 NA TRBJ1-1 TRBV19 TGTGCCAGTAGGACTCAACAGGGGAGTACTGAAGCTTTCTTT CASRTQQGSTEAFF
TRBD1 few TRBJ1-6 TRBV18 TGCGCCTCTTCGGGACAGGTTGTTAATTCACCCCTCCACTTT CASSGQVVNSPLHF
NA once TRBJ1-2 TRBV24-1 TGTGCCACCAGTGATTTGGGTCGGCAGCAGGCGTCCGACTACACCTTC CATSDLGRQQASDYTF
TRBD1 once TRBJ2-1 TRBV27 TGTGCCAGCAGTTTACCCGGGACAGGGGTGAATGAGCAGTTCTTC CASSLPGTGVNEQFF
NA NA TRBJ2-7 TRBV12-3/TRBV12-4 NA CASSSSGGREQYF
TRBD1 once TRBJ1-3 TRBV13 TGTGCCAGCAGCTTTGAGAGGGGGCGTTCGGGAAACACCATATATTTT CASSFERGRSGNTIYF
NA NA TRBJ2-6 TRBV28 TGTGCCAGCAGTTATAGTGGCTCTGGGGCCAACGTCCTGACTTTC CASSYSGSGANVLTF
NA NA TRBJ2-2 TRBV19 TGTGCCAGTAGTACCCTGGACAGTTATACCGGGGAGCTGTTTTTT CASSTLDSYTGELFF
NA NA TRBJ1-2 TRBV21-1 TGTGCCAGCACCCACAGGACCGGCTATGGCTACACCTTC CASTHRTGYGYTF
TRBD1 NA TRBJ1-4 TRBV2 TGTGCCAGCAGTACAGGGGAAGGGGAAAAACTGTTTTTT CASSTGEGEKLFF
NA NA TRBJ2-3 TRBV24-1 TGTGCCACCAGTGCGGGCGGAGGACGCACAGATACGCAGTATTTT CATSAGGGRTDTQYF
NA once TRBJ1-2 TRBV27 TGTGCCAGCAGTTTAGGGTCGACAACCTATGGCTACACCTTC CASSLGSTTYGYTF
TRBD1 NA TRBJ1-3 TRBV5-1 TGCGCCAGCAGCGGCAGGACAGGGGTTTCTGGAAACACCATATATTTT CASSGRTGVSGNTIYF
NA NA TRBJ1-1 TRBV25-1 TGTGCCAGCAGCAAAACAGGGACCCGGGCTTTCTTT CASSKTGTRAFF
TRBD2 NA TRBJ2-1 TRBV24-1 TGTGCCACCAGTGACCACTTTAAAGCGGGGCAGACCTACAATGAGCAGTTCTTC CATSDHFKAGQTYNEQFF
TRBD2 few TRBJ2-1 TRBV5-1 TGCGCCAGCAGCTTGGGCTTGGTAGCGGGAACAAATGAGCAGTTCTTC CASSLGLVAGTNEQFF
TRBD1 NA TRBJ1-2 TRBV28 TGTGCCAGCAGTCTTTCAAGGACAGGGTATGGCTACACCTTC CASSLSRTGYGYTF
NA NA TRBJ1-2 TRBV5-5 TGTGCCAGCAGCTCGACAGGTTTTTTGGGCTACACCTTC CASSSTGFLGYTF
NA once TRBJ1-1 TRBV5-1 TGCGCCAGCAGCTTGATCGGGAACAGCGACCTTGGGACTGAAGCTTTCTTT CASSLIGNSDLGTEAFF
TRBD2 once TRBJ2-2 TRBV9 TGTGCCAGCAGCGTCTCCCGACTAGCGGAGAACACCGGGGAGCTGTTTTTT CASSVSRLAENTGELFF
TRBD1 NA TRBJ2-3 TRBV5-1 TGCGCCAGCAGCCGGTCGGGACAGCTCGACACAGATACGCAGTATTTT CASSRSGQLDTDTQYF
TRBD2 NA TRBJ2-1 TRBV11-3 TGTGCCAGCAGCTTAAGCGGGGAGTACAATGAGCAGTTCTTC CASSLSGEYNEQFF
TRBD2 NA TRBJ2-1 TRBV7-3 TGTGCCAGCAGCCCTGGACTAGCGGGCCTCTCCTACAATGAGCAGTTCTTC CASSPGLAGLSYNEQFF
NA NA TRBJ2-2 TRBV12-3/TRBV12-4 TGTGCCAGCAGCAAAGCTAACACCGGGGAGCTGTTTTTT CASSKANTGELFF
NA few TRBJ1-1 TRBV6-6 TGTGCCAGCAGTACCAGACAGAAGAACACTGAAGCTTTCTTT CASSTRQKNTEAFF
NA NA TRBJ2-1 TRBV5-6 TGTGCCAGCATCATGATCACGAGCTCCTACAATGAGCAGTTCTTC CASIMITSSYNEQFF
NA NA TRBJ1-1 TRBV5-5 TGTGCCAGCAGCTTTCTCACTGAAGCTTTCTTT CASSFLTEAFF
TRBD1 NA TRBJ2-7 TRBV12-5 TGTGCTAGTGGTTTGTGGACAGGGGGTAAGAACGAGCAGTACTTC CASGLWTGGKNEQYF
TRBD1 NA TRBJ1-2 TRBV7-9 TGTGCCAGCAGCTCTAAACGGACAGGGGGTCAGGATGGCTACACCTTC CASSSKRTGGQDGYTF
NA NA TRBJ2-1 TRBV5-1 TGCGCCAGCAGCTCCCAGGGGCCAACCTACAATGAGCAGTTCTTC CASSSQGPTYNEQFF
NA NA TRBJ1-3 TRBV5-1 TGCGCCAGCAGCTTGGGCCCCTCGGGTATTATCTCTGGAAACACCATATATTTT CASSLGPSGIISGNTIYF
TRBD2 NA TRBJ2-1 TRBV6-5 TGTGCCAGCAGCCAGGGACTAGCGGGGGGGAATGAGCAGTTCTTC CASSQGLAGGNEQFF
NA NA TRBJ1-4 TRBV18 TGTGCCAGCTCACTGCAGGGATCTAATGAAAAACTGTTTTTT CASSLQGSNEKLFF
NA NA TRBJ2-2 TRBV24-1 TGTGCCACCAGTTCCCCAGGAGGTTCTGGTGTCGGGGAGCTGTTTTTT CATSSPGGSGVGELFF
TRBD2 NA TRBJ2-7 TRBV2 TGTGCCAGCAGCTTGACTACCGGGACTAGATCCTACGAGCAGTACTTC CASSLTTGTRSYEQYF
TRBD1 NA TRBJ1-5 TRBV19 TGTGCCAGTAGCCTGGAGGGGGCCCTTAGCAATCAGCCCCAGCATTTT CASSLEGALSNQPQHF